A single sample gave rise to the 9 T cell receptor beta chains below, sequenced in a study of shared clonotypes between healthy human individuals. Some clones are missing from TCRdb's copy, which holds only in-frame ones; the method was immunoSEQ multiplex PCR. The sample carries 950,000 to 1,200,000 clones, approximately 80% recorded once. Sample: memory CD4+ T cells from PBMCs. The subset was: CD45RA-negative fraction. These receptors were collected from a man between 18 and 29 years old in good health. Some clones in this sample may be carry-over from other donors' samples.

In nucleotides, the CDR3 is TGTGCCAGTAGTACAAGGACTAGCGGGAATCCCCATGAGCAGTTCTTC. Translating gives CASSTRTSGNPHEQFF. The chain uses TRBV19 and TRBJ2-1; 12 bases line up with TRBD2. The CDR3 consists of 16 residues. The germline V gene encodes CDR1 LNHDA and CDR2 SQIVND (reference sequence). With V trimmed by 4 bases and J by 8 bases, 9 bases remained unmatched.

This clone turned up a few times. The chain joins TRBV15 to TRBJ2-5; D is undetermined. The CDR3 length is 13 residues. Germline values: CDR1 LNHNV, CDR2 YYDKDF (reference sequence). The ends were cut back, 1 base at V and 7 bases at J, with 10 bases in the middle. CDR3 bases: TGTGCCACCAGCAGAGGTGGGGAAGGGACCCAGTACTTC. It yields the protein CATSRGGEGTQYF. The whole variable domain, remainder taken from reference TRBV15 and TRBJ2-5, is DAMVIQNPRYQVTQFGKPVTLSCSQTLNHNVMYWYQQKSSQAPKLLFHYYDKDFNNEADTPDNFQSRRPNTSFCFLDIRSPGLGDTAMYLCATSRGGEGTQYFGPGTRLLVL.

Here the CDR3 reads CASSSPGLNTEAFF. CDR3 coding DNA: TGTGCCAGCAGTTCCCCAGGGCTCAACACTGAAGCTTTCTTT. The rearrangement uses TRBV28 and TRBJ1-1; possibly TRBD1 for D (5 bases). The CDR3 contains 14 residues. Trimming removed 4 bases at V and 2 bases at J, with 11 bases between. Germline CDR1 is MDHEN and CDR2 is SYDVKM.

V usage is TRBV28 and J usage is TRBJ1-2; 8 bases are shared with TRBD1. Germline V gives CDR1 MDHEN, CDR2 SYDVKM. The CDR3 spans 15 residues. The V gene end was trimmed by 5 bases and the J gene end by 4 bases; junction bases not matched to a gene: 9. The CDR3 spells CASSRAPTGGYGYTF. The CDR3 DNA follows: TGTGCCAGCAGTCGGGCCCCTACAGGGGGCTATGGCTACACCTTC.

There are a few counts of this clone. The chain combines TRBV2 with TRBJ1-5; a possible D gene is TRBD1 (6 bases). The CDR3 covers 12 residues. Germline assignment: CDR1 SNHLY and CDR2 FYNNEI. The V and J ends lost 8 bases and 9 bases respectively, with 14 bases between them. The CDR3 protein is CASGGTGGPQHF. In nucleotides, the CDR3 is TGTGCCAGCGGGGGCACAGGAGGGCCCCAGCATTTT.

The V gene is TRBV4-2, the J gene TRBJ1-4; possibly TRBD1 for D (5 bases). Germline lookup yields CDR1 LGHNA and CDR2 YNFKEQ. The length of the CDR3 is 14 residues. V dropped 1 base and J dropped 6 bases, with 9 bases sitting between them. DNA of the CDR3: TGTGCCAGCAGCCAAGGGGGCTCTGATGAAAAACTGTTTTTT. It translates to CASSQGGSDEKLFF.

The V gene is TRBV20-1, the J gene TRBJ2-7; possible D gene TRBD2, 5 bases. The V end was cut by 7 bases, the J end by 2 bases, with 9 bases between. CDR3 length equals 11 residues. Per germline, CDR1 DFQATT and CDR2 SNEGSKA (reference sequence). The CDR3 DNA reads TGCAGTGTTTCCGGGGCCTACGAGCAGTACTTC. It encodes CSVSGAYEQYF.

This clone has only a few counts. In DNA form, the CDR3 reads TGTGCCAGCAGTTTATCCGCTTCAAACACAGGGCCAACTAATGAAAAACTGTTTTTT. Translating it yields CASSLSASNTGPTNEKLFF. The V call is TRBV28, the J call TRBJ1-4, with D maybe TRBD1 (6 bases). The V end lost 1 base, the J end lost 0 bases, and 18 bases lay between the germline ends. Germline assignment: CDR1 MDHEN and CDR2 SYDVKM. The CDR3 contains 19 residues. Together with reference TRBV28 and TRBJ1-4, the CDR3 gives the full variable domain: DVKVTQSSRYLVKRTGEKVFLECVQDMDHENMFWYRQDPGLGLRLIYFSYDVKMKEKGDIPEGYSVSREKKERFSLILESASTNQTSMYLCASSLSASNTGPTNEKLFFGSGTQLSVL.

The chain has TRBV15 and TRBJ2-7; D perhaps matches TRBD2 (5 bases). CDR1 LNHNV and CDR2 YYDKDF come from the germline V gene (reference sequence). This CDR3 has 17 residues. Trimming took off 3 bases at V and 0 bases at J, with 18 bases between the two ends. CDR3 sequence reads: CATSSQQGRGSSYEQYF. CDR3 coding DNA: TGTGCCACCAGCAGTCAGCAAGGACGGGGAAGCTCCTACGAGCAGTACTTC.